A selection of T cell receptor beta chains follows, all from one sample in a study of cytomegalovirus exposure and HLA in healthy donors. The data were produced by immunoSEQ multiplex PCR, yet TCRdb's version contains in-frame clones alone and is incomplete. In the table there are around 170,000 clones, around 86% of which are singletons. The specimen was PBMCs. These receptors originate from a woman between 18 and 30 years old in good health and CMV-seronegative. The CDR3 runs from the conserved cysteine through the conserved F or W. A D gene is named only where the DNA matches it firmly. A clone size is listed for some rows: how often the clone was seen (once, few, many), or a class if it is expanded.

cdr3_aa,cdr3_nt,clone_size,d_call,v_call,j_call
CASSLFEGGAGRETQYF,TGTGCCAGCTCACTTTTCGAAGGGGGCGCGGGAAGAGAGACCCAGTACTTC,once,-,TRBV18,TRBJ2-5
CSSRGQYLQETQYF,TGTTCCAGCAGGGGACAGTACCTCCAAGAGACCCAGTACTTC,few,TRBD1,TRBV7-9,TRBJ2-5
CASSFGLSYEQYF,TGCGCCAGCAGCTTCGGACTTTCCTACGAGCAGTACTTC,once,-,TRBV5-1,TRBJ2-7
CASSLGAQDLRYTF,TGCGCCAGCAGCTTGGGGGCCCAGGATCTTCGCTACACCTTC,-,-,TRBV5-1,TRBJ1-2
CAISDPARGGRTGELFF,TGTGCCATCAGTGACCCAGCTCGAGGAGGGCGGACCGGGGAGCTGTTTTTT,-,-,TRBV10-3,TRBJ2-2
CASSVASNEKLFF,TGTGCCAGCAGCGTAGCCTCGAATGAAAAACTGTTTTTT,few,-,TRBV9,TRBJ1-4
CASRERGGFTGELFF,TGTGCCAGCAGGGAGCGGGGGGGCTTCACCGGGGAGCTGTTTTTT,-,TRBD2,TRBV5-6,TRBJ2-2
CASSVGFQTTNEKLFF,TGTGCCAGCAGCGTAGGGTTCCAGACAACTAATGAAAAACTGTTTTTT,-,-,TRBV9,TRBJ1-4
CASSLGGAGGYVEQFF,TGTGCCAGCAGCCTAGGCGGGGCGGGGGGTTACGTTGAGCAGTTCTTC,-,TRBD2,TRBV11-3,TRBJ2-1
CASSLVAGGPWGEQYF,TGTGCCAGCAGCTTAGTAGCGGGGGGGCCGTGGGGGGAGCAGTACTTC,-,TRBD2,TRBV7-2,TRBJ2-7
CASSVLTGEGSPLHF,TGTGCCAGCAGCGTTCTTACAGGGGAAGGTTCACCCCTCCACTTT,-,TRBD1,TRBV9,TRBJ1-6
CASSVGEAGYTF,TGTGCCAGCAGTGTGGGGGAGGCTGGCTACACCTTC,-,-,TRBV25-1,TRBJ1-2
CASSSSGGALWTGELFF,TGTGCCAGCAGCTCGAGCGGGGGGGCCTTGTGGACCGGGGAGCTGTTTTTT,-,TRBD2,TRBV11-1,TRBJ2-2